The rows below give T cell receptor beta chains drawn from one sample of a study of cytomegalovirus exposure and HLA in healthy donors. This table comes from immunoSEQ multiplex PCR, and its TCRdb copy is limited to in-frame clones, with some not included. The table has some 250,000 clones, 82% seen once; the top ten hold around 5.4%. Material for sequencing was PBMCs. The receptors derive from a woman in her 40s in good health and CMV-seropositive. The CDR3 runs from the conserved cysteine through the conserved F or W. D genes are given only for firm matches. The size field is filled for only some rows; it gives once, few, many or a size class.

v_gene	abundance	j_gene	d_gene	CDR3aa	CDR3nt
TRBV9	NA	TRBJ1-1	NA	CASSVGAGDTEAFF	TGTGCCAGCAGCGTAGGGGCGGGGGACACTGAAGCTTTCTTT
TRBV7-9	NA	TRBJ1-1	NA	CASSSGPSGAFF	TGTGCCAGCAGCTCCGGCCCCTCGGGGGCTTTCTTT
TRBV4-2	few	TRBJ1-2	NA	CASSQSDGYTF	TGTGCCAGCAGCCAATCCGATGGCTACACCTTC
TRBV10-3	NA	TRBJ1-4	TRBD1	CAIGDRTGTREKLFF	TGTGCCATCGGGGACCGGACAGGGACAAGGGAAAAACTGTTTTTT
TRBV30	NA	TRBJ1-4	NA	CAWSVGQSTNEKLFF	TGTGCCTGGAGTGTAGGACAGTCAACTAATGAAAAACTGTTTTTT
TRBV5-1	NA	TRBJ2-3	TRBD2	CASSPSRTSGGDTQYF	TGCGCCAGCAGCCCGTCGCGGACTAGCGGCGGAGATACGCAGTATTTT
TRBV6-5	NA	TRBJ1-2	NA	CASSYKECGYTF	TGTGCCAGCAGTTACAAGGAGTGTGGCTACACCTTC
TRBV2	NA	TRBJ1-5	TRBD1	CASTQGGNAAQPQHF	TGTGCCAGCACTCAGGGGGGTAATGCGGCTCAGCCCCAGCATTTT
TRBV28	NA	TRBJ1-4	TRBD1	CASGRTGGRANEKLFF	TGTGCCAGCGGCCGAACAGGGGGAAGGGCTAATGAAAAACTGTTTTTT
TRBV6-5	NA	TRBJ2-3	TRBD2	CASSSDWEGTDTQYF	TGTGCCAGCAGTTCGGACTGGGAGGGTACAGATACGCAGTATTTT
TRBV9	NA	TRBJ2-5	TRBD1	CASSEGQGALETQYF	TGTGCCAGCAGCGAGGGACAGGGGGCGTTGGAGACCCAGTACTTC
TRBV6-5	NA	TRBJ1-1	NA	CASRRGTEAFF	TGTGCCTCCCGGAGGGGCACTGAAGCTTTCTTT
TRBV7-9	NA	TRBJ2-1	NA	CSSSLYGHEQFF	TGTTCCAGCAGCTTATATGGGCATGAGCAGTTCTTC
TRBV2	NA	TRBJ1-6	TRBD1	CASIEDRGVGLGSPLHF	TGTGCCAGCATTGAGGACAGGGGCGTCGGTTTGGGCTCACCCCTCCACTTT
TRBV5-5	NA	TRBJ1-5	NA	CASSFILSNQPQHF	TGTGCCAGCAGCTTTATACTGAGCAATCAGCCCCAGCATTTT
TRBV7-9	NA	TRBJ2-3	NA	CSSSLGVGLEGDTQYF	TGTTCCAGCAGCTTGGGAGTTGGCCTAGAGGGAGATACGCAGTATTTT
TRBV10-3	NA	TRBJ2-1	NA	CAVTVYNEQFF	TGTGCCGTCACCGTCTACAATGAGCAGTTCTTC
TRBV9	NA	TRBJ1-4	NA	CASGGGGAEKLFF	TGTGCCAGCGGGGGAGGGGGGGCTGAAAAACTGTTTTTT
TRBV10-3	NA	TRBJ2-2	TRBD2	CAISRQTSGEISTGELFF	TGTGCCATCAGTAGGCAGACTAGCGGGGAAATATCTACCGGGGAGCTGTTTTTT
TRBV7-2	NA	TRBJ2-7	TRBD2	CASSLRQRDSYEQYF	TGTGCCAGCAGCTTACGGCAGCGGGACTCCTACGAGCAGTACTTC